This is a list of T cell receptor beta chains from one sample in a study of T cells expressing NK-cell markers. No DNA is given; TCRdb re-called the 5' RACE reads and lists each CDR3 protein once. The sample data list 400,000 or so distinct CDR3 sequences. Sequencing used blood T cells: a sorted CD56 or NKG2C T cell subset, CD4+ or CD8+ T cells, or bulk PBMC T cells (not recorded which). The receptors stem from a woman aged 50 to 60 in good health. The CDR3 runs from the conserved cysteine through the conserved F or W.

length	V	J	CDR3
12	TRBV20-1	TRBJ2-1	CSALRPNNEQFF
19	TRBV24-1	TRBJ1-2	CATSVLTLVGGTPSYGYTF
11	TRBV29-1	TRBJ2-1	CQGQGYNEQFF
15	TRBV20-1	TRBJ1-2	CSARVLHRGNYGYTF
19	TRBV20-1	TRBJ2-7	CSARDLTSGRAKSSYEQYF
15	TRBV27	TRBJ2-1	CASSLSSYGRDEQFF
14	TRBV20-1	TRBJ2-2	CSARWEAGTGELFF
11	TRBV24-1	TRBJ2-1	CATSGAVEQFF
15	TRBV24-1	TRBJ2-1	CATLPSGSFYNEQFF
15	TRBV6-5	TRBJ2-5	CASSIGTHKQETQYF
14	TRBV4-2	TRBJ2-5	CASSQAGGPKTQYF
14	TRBV12-5	TRBJ2-1	CASDLAGGYNEQFF
15	TRBV7-8	TRBJ2-4	CASSPSEVAKNIQYF
13	TRBV15	TRBJ2-1	CATERGNYNEQFF
14	TRBV12-3/TRBV12-4	TRBJ2-3	CASSWDPSTDTQYF
14	TRBV5-6	TRBJ2-7	CASSLRPTNYEQYF
18	TRBV27	TRBJ2-3	CASSLSKPGLAPWDTQYF
17	TRBV5-5	TRBJ1-5	CASSLYTGGSVSQPQHF
13	TRBV10-3	TRBJ1-2	CAIKQESNYGYTF
15	TRBV5-1	TRBJ2-7	CASSYIPAGFYEQYF
17	TRBV19	TRBJ1-6	CASSASGSLLNNSPLHF
14	TRBV7-3	TRBJ2-1	CASSLTSRSHEQFF
12	TRBV29-1	TRBJ1-2	CSALGRDYGYTF
15	TRBV27	TRBJ1-5	CASKRGTGANQPQHF
13	TRBV20-1	TRBJ2-3	CSARGSGSHTQYF
13	TRBV6-5	TRBJ2-2	CASRPPWAGELFF
15	TRBV5-1	TRBJ2-2	CASSAGLVEAGELFF
14	TRBV20-1	TRBJ2-7	CSASKSGASSEQYF
12	TRBV12-3/TRBV12-4	TRBJ2-1	CASGVSYNEQFF
17	TRBV3-1	TRBJ2-1	CASSQEMAGVSYNEQFF
14	TRBV12-3/TRBV12-4	TRBJ1-4	CASSLERGREKLFF
16	TRBV5-1	TRBJ2-5	CASSLVLGHPQETQYF
12	TRBV9	TRBJ2-3	CASSVVGKGEDF
16	TRBV30	TRBJ2-7	CAWSVGVAGLSYEQYF
13	TRBV19	TRBJ1-3	CASIPRAGNTIYF
16	TRBV11-2	TRBJ2-2	CASSLGGNSNTGELFF
17	TRBV27	TRBJ2-6	CASSFEASLSGANVLTF
16	TRBV19	TRBJ2-7	CASSPGLAGLGYEQYF
14	TRBV4-2	TRBJ2-1	CASSQARTRAEQFF
13	TRBV27	TRBJ1-3	CASRSFLGNTIYF
15	TRBV13	TRBJ2-2	CASSYGAQYGGELFF
15	TRBV9	TRBJ1-1	CASSSSGRLNTEAFF
16	TRBV6-2/TRBV6-3	TRBJ2-2	CASSSRLAGPSGELFF
15	TRBV9	TRBJ1-2	CASSSWTGFAYGYTF
16	TRBV12-3/TRBV12-4	TRBJ1-3	CASSLSPQGVGNTIYF
14	TRBV3-1	TRBJ2-5	CASLRDRVRETQYF
15	TRBV5-6	TRBJ1-1	CASSPPRTVNTEAFF
15	TRBV4-1	TRBJ2-7	CASSFSTGEGYEQYF
19	TRBV24-1	TRBJ2-3	CATSDFGKGSPAFADTQYF
18	TRBV13	TRBJ2-1	CASSAGQGADARYNEQFF
14	TRBV27	TRBJ2-1	CASSLLSGYNEQFF
16	TRBV7-6	TRBJ2-1	CASSHIKTPTYNEQFF
16	TRBV5-1	TRBJ2-3	CASSSQGLGGVDTQYF
17	TRBV27	TRBJ2-4	CASSPGLAGLAKNIQYF
19	TRBV5-6	TRBJ1-5	CASSLLVGTGGRDNQPQHF
14	TRBV2	TRBJ2-1	CASSEYPGDNEQFF
18	TRBV24-1	TRBJ2-3	CATSDPLTSGKGPNTQYF
15	TRBV6-5	TRBJ2-1	CASSWTSGTYNEQFF